This TCR beta chain was documented in a study of T cells in Graves' hyperthyroidism and ophthalmopathy. The study left out patients who had uncontrolled infection, other autoimmune disease, pregnancy or lactation. Authors of the study amplified TCR beta CDR3 regions from RNA transcripts. The TCR CDR3 was amplified in a first-round RT-PCR using the HTBI primer set. TCRdb re-derived calls from the multiplex PCR reads in MiXCR, one entry per CDR3 protein. The repertoire holds 480,000 or so distinct CDR3 sequences, with around 50% as singletons. The germline CDR1 and CDR2 sequences are MGHDK and SYGVNS. The CDR3 covers 13 residues.

The chain recombines TRBV25-1 with TRBJ1-4, with 8 bases matching TRBD1. The sequence came from an adult woman with Graves' disease, either hyperthyroidism or ophthalmopathy (not recorded which). Sequencing was performed on peripheral blood or thyroid tissue (not recorded which). This CDR3 is CARDTQGGEKLFF. Here the CDR3 DNA reads TGTGCTAGAGATACACAGGGGGGTGAAAAACTGTTTTTT.